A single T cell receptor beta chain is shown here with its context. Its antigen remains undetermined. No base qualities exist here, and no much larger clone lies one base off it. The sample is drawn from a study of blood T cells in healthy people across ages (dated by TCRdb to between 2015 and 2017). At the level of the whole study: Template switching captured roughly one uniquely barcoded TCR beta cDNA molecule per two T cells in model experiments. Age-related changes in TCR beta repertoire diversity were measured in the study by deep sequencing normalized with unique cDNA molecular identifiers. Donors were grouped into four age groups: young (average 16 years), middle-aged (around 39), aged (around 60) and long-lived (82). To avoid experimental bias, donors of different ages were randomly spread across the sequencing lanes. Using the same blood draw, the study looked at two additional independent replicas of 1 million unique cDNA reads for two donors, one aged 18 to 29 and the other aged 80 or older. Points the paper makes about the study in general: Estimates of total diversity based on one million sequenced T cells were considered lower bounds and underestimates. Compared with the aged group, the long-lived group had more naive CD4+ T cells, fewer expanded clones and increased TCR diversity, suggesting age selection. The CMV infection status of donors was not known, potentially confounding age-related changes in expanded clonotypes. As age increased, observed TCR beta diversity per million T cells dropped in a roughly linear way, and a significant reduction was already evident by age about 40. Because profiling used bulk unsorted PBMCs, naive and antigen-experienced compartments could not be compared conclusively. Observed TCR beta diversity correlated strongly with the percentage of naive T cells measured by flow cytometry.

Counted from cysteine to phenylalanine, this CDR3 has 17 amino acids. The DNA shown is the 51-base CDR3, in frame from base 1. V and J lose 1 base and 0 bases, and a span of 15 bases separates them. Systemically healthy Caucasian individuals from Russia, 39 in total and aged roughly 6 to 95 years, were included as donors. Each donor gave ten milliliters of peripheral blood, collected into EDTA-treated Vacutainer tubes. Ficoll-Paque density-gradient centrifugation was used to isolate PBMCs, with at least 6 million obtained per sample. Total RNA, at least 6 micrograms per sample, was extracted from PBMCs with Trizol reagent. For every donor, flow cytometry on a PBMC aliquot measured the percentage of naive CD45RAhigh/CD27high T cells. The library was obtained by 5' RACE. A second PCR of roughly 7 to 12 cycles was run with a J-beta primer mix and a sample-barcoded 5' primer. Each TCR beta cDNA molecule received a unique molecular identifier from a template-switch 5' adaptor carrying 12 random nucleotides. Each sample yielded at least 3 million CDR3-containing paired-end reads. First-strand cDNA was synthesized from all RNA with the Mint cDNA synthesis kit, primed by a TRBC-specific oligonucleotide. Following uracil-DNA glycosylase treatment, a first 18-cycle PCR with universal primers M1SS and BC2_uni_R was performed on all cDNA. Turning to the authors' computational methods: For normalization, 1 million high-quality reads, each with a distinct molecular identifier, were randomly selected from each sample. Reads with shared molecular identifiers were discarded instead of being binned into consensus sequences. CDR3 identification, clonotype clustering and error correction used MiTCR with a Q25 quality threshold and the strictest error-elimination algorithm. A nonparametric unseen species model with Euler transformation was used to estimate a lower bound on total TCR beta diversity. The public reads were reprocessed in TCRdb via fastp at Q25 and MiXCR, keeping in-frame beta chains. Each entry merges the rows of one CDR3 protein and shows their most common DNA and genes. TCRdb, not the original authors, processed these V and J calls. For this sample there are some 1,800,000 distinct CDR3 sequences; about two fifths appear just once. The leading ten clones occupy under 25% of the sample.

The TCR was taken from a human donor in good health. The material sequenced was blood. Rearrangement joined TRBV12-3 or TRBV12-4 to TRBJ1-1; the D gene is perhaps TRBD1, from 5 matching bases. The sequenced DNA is TGTGCCAGCAGTTTAGTGTCGGCAGGGATATTGAACACTGAAGCTTTCTTT. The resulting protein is CASSLVSAGILNTEAFF.